A selection of T cell receptor beta chains follows, all from one sample in a study of monozygotic twins with inflammatory bowel disease. TCRdb re-called the 5' RACE reads and catalogs CDR3 proteins one per entry, DNA excluded. The record lists 350,000 to 550,000 distinct CDR3 sequences, of which the ten most abundant hold 2.4%. Sequences were obtained from blood. Every receptor here comes from a human donor with ulcerative colitis or Crohn's disease, or a healthy co-twin of an affected twin (not recorded which). Each CDR3 is given with its conserved first and last residue.

TRBV3-1	TRBJ2-1	CASSRPSMINEQFF
TRBV19	TRBJ2-2	CASSRNGGGTNTGELFF
TRBV5-1	TRBJ1-3	CASSLEASGNTIYF
TRBV3-1	TRBJ2-3	CASSQDYPGKGTDTQYF
TRBV5-1	TRBJ1-1	CASSLSSNTEAFF
TRBV6-6	TRBJ2-1	CASSFGPGLEQFF
TRBV29-1	TRBJ2-2	CSVPRNTGELFF
TRBV20-1	TRBJ1-1	CSALRTGGLGNTEAFF
TRBV3-1	TRBJ2-1	CASSQGIGVRNEQFF
TRBV6-1	TRBJ1-1	CASSAPPSWEAFF
TRBV5-8	TRBJ1-1	CASRKGHLNTEAFF
TRBV7-8	TRBJ2-3	CASSLGLAGVGTQYF
TRBV29-1	TRBJ2-2	CSAPGTSGTNTGELFF
TRBV18	TRBJ2-7	CASSPGGGEQYF
TRBV7-2	TRBJ2-1	CASSLLSPYNEQFF
TRBV18	TRBJ1-1	CASASIGQGEAFF
TRBV12-3/TRBV12-4	TRBJ2-7	CASSFGAGNYEQYF
TRBV29-1	TRBJ2-1	CSVDGGGHEINEQFF
TRBV20-1	TRBJ2-3	CSALSAGSLDTQYF
TRBV25-1	TRBJ1-3	CASSGNLGGLSGNTIYF
TRBV5-1	TRBJ2-7	CASSLGNPGTEQYF
TRBV6-5	TRBJ1-3	CASSYRGYSGNTIYF
TRBV5-1	TRBJ2-4	CASSPGLAGNIQYF
TRBV12-3/TRBV12-4	TRBJ1-4	CASSLAGRGLNEKLFF
TRBV2	TRBJ2-7	CASTGLGLATYEQYF
TRBV7-2	TRBJ2-3	CASSTWTASDTQYF
TRBV7-9	TRBJ2-5	CASSTGTGGETQYF
TRBV5-1	TRBJ1-1	CASSPHSRSMDTEAFF
TRBV6-5	TRBJ1-2	CASSYSGVYGYTF
TRBV4-1	TRBJ1-6	CASSRTGGRDNSPLHF
TRBV3-1	TRBJ2-7	CASSPELAGLAIFEQYF
TRBV10-3	TRBJ2-3	CAISPGTSGGGTDTQYF
TRBV5-5	TRBJ1-2	CASSLAGQGAISGYTF
TRBV4-3	TRBJ2-3	CASSHPNTDTQYF
TRBV29-1	TRBJ1-1	CSVVEGATEAFF
TRBV29-1	TRBJ2-2	CSVGTELRTGELFF
TRBV18	TRBJ2-1	CASSPFGLAGNEQFF